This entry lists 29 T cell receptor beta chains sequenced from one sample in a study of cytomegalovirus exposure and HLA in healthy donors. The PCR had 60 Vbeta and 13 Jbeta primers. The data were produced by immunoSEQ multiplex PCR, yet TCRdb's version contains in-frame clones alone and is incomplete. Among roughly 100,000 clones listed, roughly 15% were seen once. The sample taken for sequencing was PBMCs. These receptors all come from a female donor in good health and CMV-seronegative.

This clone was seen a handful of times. Written as DNA, the CDR3 is TGTGCCAGCCGGACCGGGACAGGGAACACCGGGGAGCTGTTTTTT. Amino acid sequence: CASRTGTGNTGELFF. V is TRBV9 and J is TRBJ2-2, with TRBD1 identical over 8 bases. Trimming removed 7 bases from V and 1 base from J; junction bases left unmatched: 6. Germline V lookup: CDR1 SGDLS, CDR2 YYNGEE. The CDR3 is made up of 15 amino acids.

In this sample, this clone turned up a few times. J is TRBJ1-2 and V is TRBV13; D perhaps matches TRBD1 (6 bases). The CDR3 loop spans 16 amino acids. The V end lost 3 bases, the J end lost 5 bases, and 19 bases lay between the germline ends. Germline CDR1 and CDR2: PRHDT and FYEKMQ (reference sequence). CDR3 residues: CASSFRRQEAKYGYTF. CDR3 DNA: TGTGCCAGCAGCTTTAGGAGACAGGAGGCGAAATATGGCTACACCTTC. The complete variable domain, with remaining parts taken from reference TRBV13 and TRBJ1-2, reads AAGVIQSPRHLIKEKRETATLKCYPIPRHDTVYWYQQGPGQDPQFLISFYEKMQSDKGSIPDRFSAQQFSDYHSELNMSSLELGDSALYFCASSFRRQEAKYGYTFGSGTRLTVV.

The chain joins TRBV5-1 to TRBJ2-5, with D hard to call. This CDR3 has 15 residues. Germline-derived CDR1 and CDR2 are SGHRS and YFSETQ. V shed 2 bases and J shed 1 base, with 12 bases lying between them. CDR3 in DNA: TGCGCCAGCAGCTTTCCCGACCGCGGCCAAGAGACCCAGTACTTC. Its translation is CASSFPDRGQETQYF.

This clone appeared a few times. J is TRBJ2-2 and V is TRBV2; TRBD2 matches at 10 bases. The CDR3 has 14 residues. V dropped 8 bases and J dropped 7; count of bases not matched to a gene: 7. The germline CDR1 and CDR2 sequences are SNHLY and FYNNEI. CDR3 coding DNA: TGTGCCAGCCTCGGGACTAGCGTTGGCGGGGAGCTGTTTTTT. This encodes CASLGTSVGGELFF.

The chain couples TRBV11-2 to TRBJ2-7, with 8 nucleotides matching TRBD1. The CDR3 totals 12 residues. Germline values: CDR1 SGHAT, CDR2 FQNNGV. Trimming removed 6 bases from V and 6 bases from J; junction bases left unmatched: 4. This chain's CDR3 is CASRGQGPEQYF. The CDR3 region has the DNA TGTGCCAGCAGAGGACAGGGTCCCGAGCAGTACTTC. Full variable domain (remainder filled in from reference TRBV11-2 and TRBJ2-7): EAGVAQSPRYKIIEKRQSVAFWCNPISGHATLYWYQQILGQGPKLLIQFQNNGVVDDSQLPKDRFSAERLKGVDSTLKIQPAKLEDSAVYLCASRGQGPEQYFGPGTRLTVT.

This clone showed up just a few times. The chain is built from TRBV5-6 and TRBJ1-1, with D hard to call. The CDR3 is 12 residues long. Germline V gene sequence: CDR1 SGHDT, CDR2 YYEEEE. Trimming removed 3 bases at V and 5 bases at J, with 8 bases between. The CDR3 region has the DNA TGTGCCAGCAGCTCTCGGTGGACTGAAGCTTTCTTT. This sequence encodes CASSSRWTEAFF.

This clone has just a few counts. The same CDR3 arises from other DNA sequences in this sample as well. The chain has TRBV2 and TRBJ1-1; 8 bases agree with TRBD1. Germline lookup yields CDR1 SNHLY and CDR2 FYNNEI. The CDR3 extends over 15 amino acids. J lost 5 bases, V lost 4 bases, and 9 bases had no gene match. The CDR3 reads CASSVTSGGWTEAFF. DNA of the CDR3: TGTGCCAGCAGTGTTACCTCAGGGGGCTGGACTGAAGCTTTCTTT.

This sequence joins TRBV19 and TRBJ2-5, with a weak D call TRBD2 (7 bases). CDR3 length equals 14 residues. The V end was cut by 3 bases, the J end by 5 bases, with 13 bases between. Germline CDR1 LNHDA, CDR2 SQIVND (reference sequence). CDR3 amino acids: CASSIIEGGETQYF. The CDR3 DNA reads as TGTGCCAGTAGTATTATCGAGGGGGGGGAGACCCAGTACTTC. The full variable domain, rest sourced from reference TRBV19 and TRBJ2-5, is DGGITQSPKYLFRKEGQNVTLSCEQNLNHDAMYWYRQDPGQGLRLIYYSQIVNDFQKGDIAEGYSVSREKKESFPLTVTSAQKNPTAFYLCASSIIEGGETQYFGPGTRLLVL.

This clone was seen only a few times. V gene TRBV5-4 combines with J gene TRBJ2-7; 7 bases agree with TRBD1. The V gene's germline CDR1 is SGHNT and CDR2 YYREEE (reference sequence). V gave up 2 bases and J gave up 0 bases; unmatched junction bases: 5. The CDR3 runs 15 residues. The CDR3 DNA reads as TGTGCCAGCAGCTTTGGTGGGGACAGCTCCTACGAGCAGTACTTC. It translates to CASSFGGDSSYEQYF.

The CDR3 nucleotides read TGTGCCAGCAGTTCCTTTGCGGGCGGGGCCTACGAGCAGTACTTC. Protein product: CASSSFAGGAYEQYF. The V and J genes are TRBV6-5 and TRBJ2-7; possible D gene TRBD2, 6 bases. Germline values: CDR1 MNHEY, CDR2 SVGAGI. CDR3 length: 15 residues. The V gene lost 4 bases and the J gene lost 2 bases, with 15 bases spanning the gap.

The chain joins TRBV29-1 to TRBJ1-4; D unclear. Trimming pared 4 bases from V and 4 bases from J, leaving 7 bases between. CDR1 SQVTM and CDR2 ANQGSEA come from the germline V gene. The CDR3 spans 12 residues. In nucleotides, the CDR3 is TGCAGCGTTGTAACATTTAATGAAAAACTGTTTTTT. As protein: CSVVTFNEKLFF.

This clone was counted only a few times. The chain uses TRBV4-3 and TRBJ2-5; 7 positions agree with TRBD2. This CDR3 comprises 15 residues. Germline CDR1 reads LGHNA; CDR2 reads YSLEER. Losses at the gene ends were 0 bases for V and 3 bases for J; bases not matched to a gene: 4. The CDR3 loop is CASSQDPSGKETQYF. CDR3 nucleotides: TGCGCCAGCAGCCAAGATCCTAGCGGTAAAGAGACCCAGTACTTC.

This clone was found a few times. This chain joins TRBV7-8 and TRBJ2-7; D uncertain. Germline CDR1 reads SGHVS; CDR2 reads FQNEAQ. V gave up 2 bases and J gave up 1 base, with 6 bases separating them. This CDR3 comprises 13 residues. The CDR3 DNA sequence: TGTGCCAGCAGCTTAACGCAGTCCTACGAGCAGTACTTC. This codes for CASSLTQSYEQYF.

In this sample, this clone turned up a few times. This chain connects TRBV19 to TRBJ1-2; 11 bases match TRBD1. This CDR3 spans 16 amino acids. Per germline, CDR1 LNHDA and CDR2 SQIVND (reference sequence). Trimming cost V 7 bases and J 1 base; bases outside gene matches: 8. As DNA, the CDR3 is TGTGCCAGTAATTCGGACAGGGGGCTGGGTAACTATGGCTACACCTTC. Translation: CASNSDRGLGNYGYTF. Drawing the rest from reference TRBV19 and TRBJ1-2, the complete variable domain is DGGITQSPKYLFRKEGQNVTLSCEQNLNHDAMYWYRQDPGQGLRLIYYSQIVNDFQKGDIAEGYSVSREKKESFPLTVTSAQKNPTAFYLCASNSDRGLGNYGYTFGSGTRLTVV.

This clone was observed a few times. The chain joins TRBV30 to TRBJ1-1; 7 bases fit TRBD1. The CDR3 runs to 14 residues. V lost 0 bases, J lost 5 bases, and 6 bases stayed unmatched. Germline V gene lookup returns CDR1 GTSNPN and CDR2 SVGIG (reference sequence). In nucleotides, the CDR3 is TGTGCCTGGAGTGTACGTAGGGGGCCTACTGAAGCTTTCTTT. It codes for CAWSVRRGPTEAFF.

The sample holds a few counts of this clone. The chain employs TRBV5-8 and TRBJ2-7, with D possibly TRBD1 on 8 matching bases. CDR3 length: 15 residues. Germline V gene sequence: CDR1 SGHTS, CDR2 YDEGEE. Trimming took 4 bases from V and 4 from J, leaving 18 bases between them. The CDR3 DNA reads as TGTGCCAGCAGCCTAGGACAGGGACTAACTTACGAGCAGTACTTC. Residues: CASSLGQGLTYEQYF.

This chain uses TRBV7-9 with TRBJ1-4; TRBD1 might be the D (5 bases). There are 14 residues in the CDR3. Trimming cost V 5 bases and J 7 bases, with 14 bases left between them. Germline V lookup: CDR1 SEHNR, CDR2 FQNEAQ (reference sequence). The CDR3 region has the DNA TGTGCCAGCAGCCACCGGGACGGGGGTGAAAAACTGTTTTTT. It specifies CASSHRDGGEKLFF.

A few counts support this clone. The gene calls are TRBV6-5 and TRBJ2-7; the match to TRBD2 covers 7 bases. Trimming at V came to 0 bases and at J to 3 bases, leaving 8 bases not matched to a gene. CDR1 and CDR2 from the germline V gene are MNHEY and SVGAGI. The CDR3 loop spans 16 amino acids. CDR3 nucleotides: TGTGCCAGCAGTTACTCTATCCAGCGGGGAAGCTACGAGCAGTACTTC. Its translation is CASSYSIQRGSYEQYF.

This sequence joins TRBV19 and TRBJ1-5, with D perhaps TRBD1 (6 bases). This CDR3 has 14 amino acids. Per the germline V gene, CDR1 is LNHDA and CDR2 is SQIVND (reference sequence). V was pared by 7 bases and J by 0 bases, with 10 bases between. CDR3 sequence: CASTDSSSNQPQHF. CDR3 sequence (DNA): TGTGCCAGTACGGACAGCTCTAGCAATCAGCCCCAGCATTTT.

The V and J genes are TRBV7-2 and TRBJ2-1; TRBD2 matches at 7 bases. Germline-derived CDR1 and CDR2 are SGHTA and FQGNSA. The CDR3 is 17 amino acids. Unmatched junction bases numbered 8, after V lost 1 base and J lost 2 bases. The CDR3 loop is CASSLDWRERAYNEQFF. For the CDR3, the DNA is TGTGCCAGCAGCTTAGATTGGCGGGAGCGGGCCTACAATGAGCAGTTCTTC.

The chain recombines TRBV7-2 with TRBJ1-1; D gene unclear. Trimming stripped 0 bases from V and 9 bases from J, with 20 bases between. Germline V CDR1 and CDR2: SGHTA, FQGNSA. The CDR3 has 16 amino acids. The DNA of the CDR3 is TGTGCCAGCAGCTTAGCCGCCCCCAGAGAGGCTAAAAAAGCTTTCTTT. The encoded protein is CASSLAAPREAKKAFF.

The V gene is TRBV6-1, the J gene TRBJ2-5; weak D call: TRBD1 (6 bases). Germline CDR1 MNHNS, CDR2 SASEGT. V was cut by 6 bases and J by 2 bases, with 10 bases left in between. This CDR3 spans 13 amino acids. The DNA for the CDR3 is TGTGCCAGCAGGACACAGGGACAAGAGACCCAGTACTTC. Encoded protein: CASRTQGQETQYF.

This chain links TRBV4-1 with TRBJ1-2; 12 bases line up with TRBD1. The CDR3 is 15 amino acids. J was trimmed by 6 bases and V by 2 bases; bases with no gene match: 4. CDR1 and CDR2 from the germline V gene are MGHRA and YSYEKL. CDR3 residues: CASSQPGQGAHGYTF. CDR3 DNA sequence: TGCGCCAGCAGCCAACCGGGACAGGGGGCCCATGGCTACACCTTC.

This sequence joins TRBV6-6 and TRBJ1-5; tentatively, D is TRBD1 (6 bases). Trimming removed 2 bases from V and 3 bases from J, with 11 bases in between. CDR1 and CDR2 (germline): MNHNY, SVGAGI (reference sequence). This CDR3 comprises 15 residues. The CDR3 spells CASSYRQALNQPQHF. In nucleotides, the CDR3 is TGTGCCAGCAGTTACCGACAGGCGCTCAATCAGCCCCAGCATTTT.

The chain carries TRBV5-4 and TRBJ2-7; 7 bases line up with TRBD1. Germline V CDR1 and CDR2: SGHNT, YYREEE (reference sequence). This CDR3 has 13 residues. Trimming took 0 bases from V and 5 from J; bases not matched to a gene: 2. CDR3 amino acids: CASSLDRGDEQYF. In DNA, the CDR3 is TGTGCCAGCAGCTTGGACAGGGGCGACGAGCAGTACTTC.

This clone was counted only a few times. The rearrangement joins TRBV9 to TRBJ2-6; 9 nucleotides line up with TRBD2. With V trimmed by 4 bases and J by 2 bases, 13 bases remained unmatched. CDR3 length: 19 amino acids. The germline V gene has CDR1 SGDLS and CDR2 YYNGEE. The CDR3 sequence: CASSPGVAGESPGANVLTF. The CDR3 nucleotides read TGTGCCAGCAGCCCCGGTGTAGCGGGGGAATCACCTGGGGCCAACGTCCTGACTTTC.

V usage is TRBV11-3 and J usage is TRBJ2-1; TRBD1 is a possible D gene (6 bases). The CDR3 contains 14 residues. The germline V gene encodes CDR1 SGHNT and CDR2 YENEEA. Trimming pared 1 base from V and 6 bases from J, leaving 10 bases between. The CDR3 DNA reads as TGTGCCAGCAGCTTAGGGGGGCGCGGCAATGAGCAGTTCTTC. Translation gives CASSLGGRGNEQFF.

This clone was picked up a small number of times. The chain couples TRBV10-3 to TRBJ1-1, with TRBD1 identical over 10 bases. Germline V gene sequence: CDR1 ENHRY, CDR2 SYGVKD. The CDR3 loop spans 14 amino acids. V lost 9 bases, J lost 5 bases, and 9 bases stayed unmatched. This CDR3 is CAIMTGGQGTEAFF. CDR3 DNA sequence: TGTGCCATAATGACAGGGGGCCAGGGAACTGAAGCTTTCTTT.

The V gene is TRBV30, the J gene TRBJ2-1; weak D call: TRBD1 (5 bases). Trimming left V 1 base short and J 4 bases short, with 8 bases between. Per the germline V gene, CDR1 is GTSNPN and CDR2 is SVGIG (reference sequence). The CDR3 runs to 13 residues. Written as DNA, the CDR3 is TGTGCCTGGAGTGGTGGACAATACAATGAGCAGTTCTTC. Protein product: CAWSGGQYNEQFF.